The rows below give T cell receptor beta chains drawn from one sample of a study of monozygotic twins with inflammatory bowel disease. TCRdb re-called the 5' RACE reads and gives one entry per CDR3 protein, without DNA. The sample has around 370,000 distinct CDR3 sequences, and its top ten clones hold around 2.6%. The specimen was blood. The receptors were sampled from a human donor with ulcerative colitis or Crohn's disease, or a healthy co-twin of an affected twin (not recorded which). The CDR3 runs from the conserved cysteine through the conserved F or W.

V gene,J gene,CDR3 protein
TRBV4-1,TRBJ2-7,CASSQDFLVYGEQYF
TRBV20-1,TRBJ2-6,CSAQGQGISGANVLTF
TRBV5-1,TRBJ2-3,CASSLQGIGGASTDTQYF
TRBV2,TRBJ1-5,CASSDRTSNQPQHF
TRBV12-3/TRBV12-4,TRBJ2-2,CASRRVAGELFF
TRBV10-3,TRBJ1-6,CAIRVSYNSPLHF
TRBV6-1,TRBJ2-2,CASTKRYLDGELFF
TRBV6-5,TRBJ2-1,CASSSPGEQFF
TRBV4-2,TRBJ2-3,CASSQDDSGGRDTQYF
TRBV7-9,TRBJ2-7,CASSVQWSRAPYEQYF
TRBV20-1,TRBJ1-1,CSATPGKTEAFF
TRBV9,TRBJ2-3,CASSPPGGWVTDTQYF
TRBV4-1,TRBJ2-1,CASSQGRDNEQFF
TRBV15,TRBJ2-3,CATSRDGWQITDTQYF
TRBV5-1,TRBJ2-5,CASTTLPLSGKETQYF
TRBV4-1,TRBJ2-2,CASSQDPDTGELFF
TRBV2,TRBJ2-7,CASSDPRYEQYF
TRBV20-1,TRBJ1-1,CSARRDRVATEAFF
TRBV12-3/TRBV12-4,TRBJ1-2,CASSLGKAYGYTF
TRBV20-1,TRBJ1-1,CSARNPRQGSDEAFF
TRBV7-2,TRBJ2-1,CASSSGGGLNHNEQFF
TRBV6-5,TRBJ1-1,CASSSKRRQGTIDEAFF
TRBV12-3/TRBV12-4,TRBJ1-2,CASSTGNLYGYTF
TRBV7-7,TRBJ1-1,CASSLARDHPEAFF
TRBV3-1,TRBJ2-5,CASSQGVLAGTRETQYF
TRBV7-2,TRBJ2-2,CASSNGLAGGKLFF
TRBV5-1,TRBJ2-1,CASSWLPTSSYNEQFF
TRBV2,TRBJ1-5,CASSEAVRGYSNQPQHF
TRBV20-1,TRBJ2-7,CSARNSFAGQTYEQYF
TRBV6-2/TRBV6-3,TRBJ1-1,CASSYGREAFF
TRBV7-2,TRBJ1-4,CASSFGGVNEKLFF
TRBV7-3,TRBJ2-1,CASSLTSGMAYNEQFF
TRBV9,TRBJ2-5,CASSVGASGGYQETQYF
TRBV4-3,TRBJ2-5,CASSLRPGTGRETQYF
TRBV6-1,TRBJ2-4,CASSQLWTGGVLDIQYF
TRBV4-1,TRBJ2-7,CASSQDQGQGIYEQYF
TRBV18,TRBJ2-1,CASSPQGRDEQFF
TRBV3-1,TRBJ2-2,CASSPKAFGQGPRGGELFF
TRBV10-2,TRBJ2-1,CASSEAGVSYNEQFF
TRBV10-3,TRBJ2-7,CAIRPTDREISYEQYF
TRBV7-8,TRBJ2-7,CASSFGLGVANYEQYF
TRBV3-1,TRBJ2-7,CASSFAGTPGEQYF
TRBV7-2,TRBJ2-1,CASSLVRYNEQFF
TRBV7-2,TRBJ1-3,CASSSQISDSGNTIYF
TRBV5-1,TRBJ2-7,CASSSGRLGYEQYF
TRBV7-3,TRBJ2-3,CASSLTNGGLDTQYF
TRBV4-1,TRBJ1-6,CASSQAGGLISPLHF
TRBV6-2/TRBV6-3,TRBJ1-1,CASSYWGLPNTEAFF
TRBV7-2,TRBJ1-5,CASSSRDSNQPQHF
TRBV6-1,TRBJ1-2,CASRPNGQGSYGYTF
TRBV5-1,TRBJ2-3,CASSLSTARTDTQYF
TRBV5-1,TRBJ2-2,CASRRGSAGVATGELFF
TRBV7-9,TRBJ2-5,CASSITGVRETQYF
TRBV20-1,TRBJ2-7,CSADQSRGEQYF
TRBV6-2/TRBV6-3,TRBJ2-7,CASSYSNEGTEQYF
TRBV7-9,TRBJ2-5,CASSRISGGAGTQYF
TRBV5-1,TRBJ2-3,CASIDPGAADTQYF
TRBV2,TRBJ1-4,CASRENRVPNEKLFF
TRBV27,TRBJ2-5,CASSLGVVRQETQYF
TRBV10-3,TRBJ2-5,CAIRAGTGGHETQYF